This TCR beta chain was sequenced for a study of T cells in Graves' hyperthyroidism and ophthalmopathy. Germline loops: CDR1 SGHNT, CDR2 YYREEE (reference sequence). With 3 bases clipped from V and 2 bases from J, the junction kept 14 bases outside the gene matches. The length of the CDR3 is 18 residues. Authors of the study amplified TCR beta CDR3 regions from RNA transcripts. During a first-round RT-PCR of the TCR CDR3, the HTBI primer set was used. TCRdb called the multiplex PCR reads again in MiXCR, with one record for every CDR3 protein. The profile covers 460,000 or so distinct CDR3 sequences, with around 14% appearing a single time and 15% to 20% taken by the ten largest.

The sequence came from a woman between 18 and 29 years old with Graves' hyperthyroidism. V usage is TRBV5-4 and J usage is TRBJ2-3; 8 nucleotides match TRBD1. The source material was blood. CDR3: CASSSKKTGTGVTDTQYF. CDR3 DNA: TGTGCCAGCAGCTCAAAAAAGACCGGGACAGGAGTCACAGATACGCAGTATTTT.